These 22 T cell receptor beta chains were sequenced from one sample in a study of early T cells in non-severe SARS-CoV-2 infection. TCRdb re-called the 5' RACE reads with MiXCR, one entry per CDR3 protein. The repertoire holds around 100,000 distinct CDR3 sequences, with roughly 17% as singletons. What was sequenced was whole blood. These TCRs come from an adult who was a healthcare worker with PCR-confirmed SARS-CoV-2 infection or an uninfected control (not recorded which).

This chain joins TRBV7-9 and TRBJ2-3, with D possibly being TRBD2 (5 bases). The CDR3 runs 15 residues. Trimming cost V 4 bases and J 0 bases, with 11 bases left between them. The V gene's germline CDR1 is SEHNR and CDR2 FQNEAQ (reference sequence). DNA of the CDR3: TGTGCCAGCAGCTGGCGGGCCATTAGCACAGATACGCAGTATTTT. It specifies CASSWRAISTDTQYF.

This clonotype was counted between two and nine times. This chain uses TRBV6-5 with TRBJ1-5, with D maybe TRBD1 (5 bases). The germline CDR1 and CDR2 sequences are MNHEY and SVGAGI. The CDR3 runs 13 residues. Trimming pared 2 bases from V and 4 bases from J, leaving 6 bases between. CDR3 residues: CASSYTGNQPQHF. CDR3 DNA sequence: TGTGCCAGCAGTTACACAGGAAATCAGCCCCAGCATTTT.

This clonotype occurred many times. The rearrangement uses TRBV6-5 and TRBJ1-6; D is undetermined. CDR3 length: 13 residues. Per the germline V gene, CDR1 is MNHEY and CDR2 is SVGAGI. V lost 7 bases and J 8 bases, leaving 12 bases between the germline ends. CDR3 amino acids: CASMGSLYSPLHF. In nucleotides, the CDR3 is TGTGCCAGCATGGGATCCCTTTATTCACCCCTCCACTTT.

This clonotype was seen a handful of times. This chain links TRBV28 with TRBJ2-6; D gene unclear. The V gene lost 1 base and the J gene lost 1 base, with 11 bases spanning the gap. The CDR3 is made up of 17 amino acids. Germline-derived CDR1 and CDR2 are MDHEN and SYDVKM. CDR3 region: CASSLFARVSGANVLTF. Written as DNA, the CDR3 is TGTGCCAGCAGTTTATTCGCTAGGGTTTCTGGGGCCAACGTCCTGACTTTC.

V and J are TRBV28 and TRBJ1-2, with unresolved D. The CDR3 runs 14 residues. V lost 7 bases, J lost 2 bases, and 14 bases lay in between. Germline loops: CDR1 MDHEN, CDR2 SYDVKM. CDR3 protein: CASTPAGGNYGYTF. In nucleotides, the CDR3 is TGTGCCAGCACCCCCGCTGGCGGCAACTATGGCTACACCTTC.

The V and J genes are TRBV18 and TRBJ2-1; either TRBD1 or TRBD2 may fit D (5 bases each). The CDR3 has 16 residues. Germline V lookup: CDR1 KGHSH, CDR2 LQKENI. V dropped 3 bases and J dropped 5 bases, with 17 bases sitting between them. The DNA of the CDR3 is TGTGCCAGCTCACCTTCTCGGGGCGGGCCAGACAATGAGCAGTTCTTC. It is translated as CASSPSRGGPDNEQFF. The full variable domain, with the rest looked up from reference TRBV18 and TRBJ2-1, is NAGVMQNPRHLVRRRGQEARLRCSPMKGHSHVYWYRQLPEEGLKFMVYLQKENIIDESGMPKERFSAEFPKEGPSILRIQQVVRGDSAAYFCASSPSRGGPDNEQFFGPGTRLTVL.

This clonotype was seen repeatedly, ten times or more. The chain has TRBV7-6 and TRBJ1-5; D not certain. The CDR3 length is 15 residues. Germline loops: CDR1 SGHVS, CDR2 FNYEAQ. Trimming took off 3 bases at V and 1 base at J, with 10 bases between the two ends. CDR3 nucleotide sequence: TGTGCCAGCAGCTTCGCGAGAATAAGCAATCAGCCCCAGCATTTT. Protein sequence: CASSFARISNQPQHF.

A few counts support this clonotype. The J gene is TRBJ2-3, the V gene TRBV5-4; D uncertain. CDR3 length equals 17 residues. Trimming removed 1 base from V and 1 base from J, with 16 bases in between. CDR1 SGHNT and CDR2 YYREEE come from the germline V gene (reference sequence). The CDR3 coding sequence is TGTGCCAGCAGCTTGCCCTTGGCCCACCGAGGCACAGATACGCAGTATTTT. Its translation: CASSLPLAHRGTDTQYF.

This clonotype was picked up many times. The rearrangement joins TRBV7-9 to TRBJ2-1, with D possibly matching TRBD2 (6 bases). Trimming shortened V by 3 bases and J by 4 bases, and 10 bases separated the two germline ends. CDR3 length equals 14 residues. The V gene's germline CDR1 is SEHNR and CDR2 FQNEAQ (reference sequence). CDR3 residues: CASSFREEYNEQFF. CDR3 sequence (DNA): TGTGCCAGCAGCTTTAGGGAGGAATACAATGAGCAGTTCTTC.

The table lists this clonotype with a few counts. The V call is TRBV14, the J call TRBJ2-3; tentatively, D is TRBD1 (5 bases). V was clipped by 1 base and J by 4 bases, with 12 bases between them. The germline V gene encodes CDR1 SGHDN and CDR2 FVKESK. The CDR3 consists of 15 residues. The CDR3 sequence is CASSQAGFRADTQYF. CDR3 in DNA: TGTGCCAGCAGCCAAGCAGGGTTTCGGGCAGATACGCAGTATTTT.

This clonotype was observed many times. This chain joins TRBV7-6 and TRBJ2-5; TRBD2 agrees at 12 bases. The CDR3 length is 17 residues. Trimming took 0 bases from V and 5 from J; bases not matched to a gene: 7. The germline V gene encodes CDR1 SGHVS and CDR2 FNYEAQ. CDR3 amino acids: CASSLAASGGASETQYF. For the CDR3, the DNA is TGTGCCAGCAGCTTAGCCGCTAGCGGGGGGGCGTCGGAGACCCAGTACTTC.

The chain is built from TRBV6-2 or TRBV6-3 and TRBJ1-1; perhaps TRBD1 as D (6 bases). V gave up 4 bases and J gave up 4 bases, with 13 bases separating them. This CDR3 has 14 residues. CDR1 is MNHEY and CDR2 is SVGEGT in the germline V gene. The CDR3: CASSFRDKGTEAFF. The CDR3 DNA follows: TGTGCCAGCAGTTTCCGGGACAAGGGCACTGAAGCTTTCTTT.

Remarks on this clonotype: Relative to the germline gene, one junction end is altered; a read error may explain this. The chain combines TRBV5-1 with TRBJ1-6; D is uncertain. The CDR3 length is 11 residues. Germline V gene sequence: CDR1 SGHRS, CDR2 YFSETQ. In DNA form, the CDR3 reads TGCGCCAGCAGCTTGGTCTCACCCTTCCACTTT. Translation gives CASSLVSPFHF.

This chain connects TRBV6-5 to TRBJ2-7; D call uncertain. This CDR3 is 12 amino acids long. V dropped 8 bases and J dropped 1 base, with 9 bases sitting between them. CDR1 MNHEY and CDR2 SVGAGI come from the germline V gene. CDR3 DNA: TGTGCCAGCTCCGCCAATTCCTACGAGCAGTACTTC. Residues: CASSANSYEQYF.

This clonotype was seen more than once but under ten times. The V gene is TRBV7-9, the J gene TRBJ2-3; TRBD1 matches at 8 bases. The CDR3 sequence is 15 residues long. Germline trimming cut 1 base from V and 1 base from J; bases unmatched to any gene: 1. CDR1 is SEHNR and CDR2 is FQNEAQ in the germline V gene (reference sequence). For the CDR3, the DNA is TGTGCCAGCAGCTTAGTACAGGGGGGCACAGATACGCAGTATTTT. Translating it yields CASSLVQGGTDTQYF.

This clonotype has only a few counts. The genes are TRBV5-1 and TRBJ1-1; possibly TRBD1 for D (5 bases). The CDR3 is made up of 14 amino acids. CDR1 is SGHRS, CDR2 YFSETQ, per germline. V was cut by 5 bases and J by 4 bases, with 15 bases left in between. Written as DNA, the CDR3 is TGCGCCAGCAGACCCTCCGGGGACGGCACTGAAGCTTTCTTT. The encoded protein is CASRPSGDGTEAFF.

The genes are TRBV7-9 and TRBJ2-7, with D possibly matching TRBD1 (6 bases). This CDR3 is 14 amino acids long. V lost 5 bases and J lost 1, with 12 bases in between. Germline assignment: CDR1 SEHNR and CDR2 FQNEAQ (reference sequence). CDR3 protein: CASSPGQSSYEQYF. The DNA for the CDR3 is TGTGCCAGCAGCCCCGGACAGTCTTCCTACGAGCAGTACTTC. Full variable domain (missing parts from reference TRBV7-9 and TRBJ2-7): DTGVSQNPRHKITKRGQNVTFRCDPISEHNRLYWYRQTLGQGPEFLTYFQNEAQLEKSRLLSDRFSAERPKGSFSTLEIQRTEQGDSAMYLCASSPGQSSYEQYFGPGTRLTVT.

The chain uses TRBV12-3 or TRBV12-4 and TRBJ1-2; D may be TRBD1 (5 bases). The CDR3 consists of 13 residues. V was trimmed by 6 bases and J by 8 bases, leaving 16 bases between them. The CDR3 reads CASSEGRWDGYTF. The DNA for the CDR3 is TGTGCCAGCAGCGAGGGCAGGTGGGACGGCTACACCTTC.

V is TRBV7-8 and J is TRBJ2-2, with 11 bases matching TRBD2. The germline CDR1 and CDR2 sequences are SGHVS and FQNEAQ. V was clipped by 6 bases and J by 4 bases; unmatched bases: 10. The CDR3 length is 17 residues. CDR3 region: CASRPWGGTSGTGELFF. In nucleotides, the CDR3 is TGTGCCAGCAGGCCGTGGGGGGGGACTAGCGGCACCGGGGAGCTGTTTTTT.

This clonotype has a handful of counts. V usage is TRBV29-1 and J usage is TRBJ2-5, with no clear D. Looked up from germline, CDR1 is SQVTM and CDR2 is ANQGSEA. This CDR3 spans 12 amino acids. Trimming shortened V by 5 bases and J by 1 base, and 8 bases separated the two germline ends. The CDR3: CSVLHLQETQYF. The CDR3 coding sequence is TGCAGCGTTCTTCATCTCCAAGAGACCCAGTACTTC.

CDR3 sequence (DNA): TGTGCCAGCAGTCCCTCCGGGATGGGGAGTGAAAAACTGTTTTTT. Encoded protein: CASSPSGMGSEKLFF. The chain has TRBV28 and TRBJ1-4; D unresolved. The CDR3 extends over 15 amino acids. Germline-derived CDR1 and CDR2 are MDHEN and SYDVKM. Deletions cut 5 bases from V and 7 bases from J, with 17 bases between.

This clonotype was observed a few times. The chain is built from TRBV5-1 and TRBJ2-1; TRBD1 matches 8 bases. V trimming: 2 bases; J trimming: 10 bases; junction bases outside the gene matches: 14. This CDR3 contains 16 residues. The germline V gene has CDR1 SGHRS and CDR2 YFSETQ. The CDR3: CASSFGRTGWVPEQFF. DNA for the CDR3: TGCGCCAGCAGCTTTGGACGGACAGGGTGGGTCCCAGAGCAGTTCTTC.